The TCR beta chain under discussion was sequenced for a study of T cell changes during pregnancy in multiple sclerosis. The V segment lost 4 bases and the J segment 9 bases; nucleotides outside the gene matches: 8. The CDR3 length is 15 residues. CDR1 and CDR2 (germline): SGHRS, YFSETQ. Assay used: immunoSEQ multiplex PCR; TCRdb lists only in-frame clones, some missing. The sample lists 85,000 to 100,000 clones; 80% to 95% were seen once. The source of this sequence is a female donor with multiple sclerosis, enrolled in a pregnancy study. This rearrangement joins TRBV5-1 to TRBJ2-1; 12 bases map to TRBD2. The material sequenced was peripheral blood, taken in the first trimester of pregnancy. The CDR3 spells CASSGASGRGLEQFF. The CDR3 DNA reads TGCGCCAGCAGCGGAGCTAGCGGGAGGGGTCTTGAGCAGTTCTTC.